These T cell receptor beta chains were read from a single sample in a study of CD8 T cells in Susac syndrome. TCRdb processed the immunoSEQ multiplex PCR reads anew with MiXCR; each CDR3 protein has one entry. The table includes 230,000 or so distinct CDR3 sequences, roughly 96% detected once. Sequenced: CD4+ T cells from PBMCs. The receptors stem from a human donor with multiple sclerosis. Both conserved end residues are part of each CDR3. The order of the fields is J gene, clone size, V gene, D gene, CDR3 DNA, CDR3 protein. The D gene is left open where the match is weak. Size values are once, few and many counts, or a class for expanded clones, and some rows have none.

j_gene: TRBJ2-7; abundance: -; v_gene: TRBV12-3/TRBV12-4; d_gene: -; CDR3nt: TGTGCCAGCAGAATTACCTACGAGCAGTACTTC; CDR3aa: CASRITYEQYF
j_gene: TRBJ1-2; abundance: -; v_gene: TRBV25-1; d_gene: TRBD1; CDR3nt: TGTGCCAGCTACACAGGGGTCAGCGGCTACACCTTC; CDR3aa: CASYTGVSGYTF
j_gene: TRBJ2-1; abundance: once; v_gene: TRBV29-1; d_gene: TRBD1; CDR3nt: TGCAGCTCCCGACAGGGGGGACCGCAGGAGCAGTTCTTC; CDR3aa: CSSRQGGPQEQFF
j_gene: TRBJ2-3; abundance: once; v_gene: TRBV20-1; d_gene: -; CDR3nt: TGCAGTGCTGTAATTGATACGCAGTATTTT; CDR3aa: CSAVIDTQYF
j_gene: TRBJ2-5; abundance: -; v_gene: TRBV29-1; d_gene: -; CDR3nt: TGCAGCGTTGACGAACAGGGTATTGAGACCCAGTACTTC; CDR3aa: CSVDEQGIETQYF
j_gene: TRBJ2-5; abundance: -; v_gene: TRBV5-1; d_gene: TRBD1; CDR3nt: TGCGCCAGCAGTTTCCGGACAGGGGGGCAAGAGACCCAGTACTTC; CDR3aa: CASSFRTGGQETQYF
j_gene: TRBJ2-1; abundance: -; v_gene: TRBV6-5; d_gene: -; CDR3nt: TGTGCCAGCAGTCCGACCGGGCCTACCTACAATGAGCAGTTCTTC; CDR3aa: CASSPTGPTYNEQFF
j_gene: TRBJ2-2; abundance: -; v_gene: TRBV5-4; d_gene: -; CDR3nt: TGTGCCAGCAGCTTGGGGAAAGTCCCCGGGGAGCTGTTTTTT; CDR3aa: CASSLGKVPGELFF
j_gene: TRBJ2-7; abundance: -; v_gene: TRBV29-1; d_gene: -; CDR3nt: TGCAGCGCCGGGACATCCTCCTACGAGCAGTACTTC; CDR3aa: CSAGTSSYEQYF
j_gene: TRBJ2-1; abundance: -; v_gene: TRBV11-3; d_gene: TRBD2; CDR3nt: TGTGCCAGCAGGGGCGGGGCGGGGGGTGAGCAGTTCTTC; CDR3aa: CASRGGAGGEQFF
j_gene: TRBJ2-1; abundance: -; v_gene: TRBV29-1; d_gene: TRBD1; CDR3nt: TGCAGCGCCGGACAGGGGAGCGGATACAATGAGCAGTTCTTC; CDR3aa: CSAGQGSGYNEQFF
j_gene: TRBJ2-7; abundance: once; v_gene: TRBV18; d_gene: -; CDR3nt: TGTGCCAGCTCACCTGTTTTAGCGCGACAGTCCTACGAGCAGTACTTC; CDR3aa: CASSPVLARQSYEQYF
j_gene: TRBJ2-1; abundance: -; v_gene: TRBV2; d_gene: -; CDR3nt: TGTGCCAGCAGTGCCCTGGGTGGGACGGTCTCCTACAATGAGCAGTTCTTC; CDR3aa: CASSALGGTVSYNEQFF
j_gene: TRBJ2-7; abundance: -; v_gene: TRBV29-1; d_gene: -; CDR3nt: TGCAGCGTTGAATTTGCGGGCGAGCAGTACTTC; CDR3aa: CSVEFAGEQYF
j_gene: TRBJ2-3; abundance: -; v_gene: TRBV12-5; d_gene: TRBD2; CDR3nt: TGTGCTAGTGGTTTCACGGGAGGAACAGATACGCAGTATTTT; CDR3aa: CASGFTGGTDTQYF
j_gene: TRBJ1-2; abundance: -; v_gene: TRBV3-1; d_gene: -; CDR3nt: TGTGCCAGCGGGAACATCTATGGCTACACCTTC; CDR3aa: CASGNIYGYTF
j_gene: TRBJ2-6; abundance: -; v_gene: TRBV19; d_gene: -; CDR3nt: TGTGCCAGTTCCCCCCTTGGTAGGGTAGAAGGGATCTCTGGGGCCAACGTCCTGACTTTC; CDR3aa: CASSPLGRVEGISGANVLTF
j_gene: TRBJ1-5; abundance: -; v_gene: TRBV9; d_gene: -; CDR3nt: TGTGCCAGCAGCGTAGCAGGGTTCGGCAATCAGCCCCAGCATTTT; CDR3aa: CASSVAGFGNQPQHF
j_gene: TRBJ1-2; abundance: -; v_gene: TRBV20-1; d_gene: -; CDR3nt: TGCAGTGCTAGAAGGGTGCGGGAGATGGATGGCTACACCTTC; CDR3aa: CSARRVREMDGYTF
j_gene: TRBJ2-7; abundance: -; v_gene: TRBV20-1; d_gene: -; CDR3nt: TGCAGTGCTAGTGGTAGCGGCTGGTATGAGTTCCACGAGCAGTACTTC; CDR3aa: CSASGSGWYEFHEQYF
j_gene: TRBJ2-5; abundance: -; v_gene: TRBV29-1; d_gene: TRBD1; CDR3nt: TGCAGCGTAGACAGGGTCCAAGAGACCCAGTACTTC; CDR3aa: CSVDRVQETQYF
j_gene: TRBJ1-2; abundance: -; v_gene: TRBV2; d_gene: -; CDR3nt: TGTGCCAGCAGTGAAGCGGGCAGACTAGCTAACTATGGCTACACCTTC; CDR3aa: CASSEAGRLANYGYTF
j_gene: TRBJ2-4; abundance: -; v_gene: TRBV28; d_gene: TRBD2; CDR3nt: TGTGCCAGCAGTTTCCCGGGAGGCGGGAACATTCAGTACTTC; CDR3aa: CASSFPGGGNIQYF
j_gene: TRBJ1-5; abundance: once; v_gene: TRBV6-2/TRBV6-3; d_gene: TRBD1; CDR3nt: TGTGCCAGCAGTTCCTGGCAAGGACAGGGAGGCAATCAGCCCCAGCATTTT; CDR3aa: CASSSWQGQGGNQPQHF
j_gene: TRBJ2-6; abundance: -; v_gene: TRBV20-1; d_gene: -; CDR3nt: TGCAGTGCTAGAGATCAGAGCGTACCGTCTGGGGCCAACGTCCTGACTTTC; CDR3aa: CSARDQSVPSGANVLTF
j_gene: TRBJ2-5; abundance: -; v_gene: TRBV19; d_gene: -; CDR3nt: TGTGCCAGTAGTACTGGACGTAGCCAAGAGACCCAGTACTTC; CDR3aa: CASSTGRSQETQYF
j_gene: TRBJ1-1; abundance: -; v_gene: TRBV24-1; d_gene: -; CDR3nt: TGTGCCACCGTTCAACCGAACACTGAAGCTTTCTTT; CDR3aa: CATVQPNTEAFF
j_gene: TRBJ2-3; abundance: -; v_gene: TRBV5-4; d_gene: TRBD2; CDR3nt: TGTGCCAGCAGCGACGGACTAGGCACAGATACGCAGTATTTT; CDR3aa: CASSDGLGTDTQYF
j_gene: TRBJ2-5; abundance: -; v_gene: TRBV12-3/TRBV12-4; d_gene: TRBD1; CDR3nt: TGTGCCAGCTCAGGGCAGGGGGACCGAGAGACCCAGTACTTC; CDR3aa: CASSGQGDRETQYF
j_gene: TRBJ1-5; abundance: -; v_gene: TRBV19; d_gene: -; CDR3nt: TGTGCCAGTAAACCCGGAACAGACCCAAGGCCCCAGCATTTT; CDR3aa: CASKPGTDPRPQHF
j_gene: TRBJ2-6; abundance: -; v_gene: TRBV7-6; d_gene: -; CDR3nt: TGTGCCAGCAGCCCGGAGCGGGCAACCGGGGCCAACGTCCTGACTTTC; CDR3aa: CASSPERATGANVLTF
j_gene: TRBJ2-2; abundance: -; v_gene: TRBV20-1; d_gene: TRBD2; CDR3nt: TGCAGTGTGGGGAGGGGAACCGGGGAGCTGTTTTTT; CDR3aa: CSVGRGTGELFF
j_gene: TRBJ2-7; abundance: -; v_gene: TRBV30; d_gene: -; CDR3nt: TGTGCCTGGAGTAGGCGCCGCTCCTACGAGCAGTACTTC; CDR3aa: CAWSRRRSYEQYF
j_gene: TRBJ2-5; abundance: -; v_gene: TRBV19; d_gene: -; CDR3nt: TGTGCCAGTAGTATAGGAGGGGGAGCTGAGACCCAGTACTTC; CDR3aa: CASSIGGGAETQYF
j_gene: TRBJ2-5; abundance: -; v_gene: TRBV20-1; d_gene: -; CDR3nt: TGCAGTGCTAGAGCCGGGGGGCGCTTGGAGACCCAGTACTTC; CDR3aa: CSARAGGRLETQYF
j_gene: TRBJ2-7; abundance: -; v_gene: TRBV20-1; d_gene: TRBD2; CDR3nt: TGCAGTGCTAGAGTAGTGACTAGCGGGAACAACGAGCAGTACTTC; CDR3aa: CSARVVTSGNNEQYF
j_gene: TRBJ1-1; abundance: once; v_gene: TRBV14; d_gene: TRBD1; CDR3nt: TGTGCCAGCAGCCGCCGAGACAGGGATCGTGTTGAAGCTTTCTTT; CDR3aa: CASSRRDRDRVEAFF
j_gene: TRBJ1-1; abundance: once; v_gene: TRBV12-3/TRBV12-4; d_gene: -; CDR3nt: TGTGCCAGCAGTTTCGGGGACACTGAAGCTTTCTTT; CDR3aa: CASSFGDTEAFF
j_gene: TRBJ1-5; abundance: -; v_gene: TRBV23-1; d_gene: -; CDR3nt: TGCGCCAGCAGTGCAACAGGTTCCGATAGTCAGCCCCAGCATTTT; CDR3aa: CASSATGSDSQPQHF
j_gene: TRBJ2-3; abundance: -; v_gene: TRBV2; d_gene: -; CDR3nt: TGTGCCAGCAGTGTATTGGCTAGCAGGTCAGATACGCAGTATTTT; CDR3aa: CASSVLASRSDTQYF
j_gene: TRBJ1-2; abundance: -; v_gene: TRBV29-1; d_gene: -; CDR3nt: TGCAGCGTTGAACAGGGAGACAATTATGGCTACACCTTC; CDR3aa: CSVEQGDNYGYTF
j_gene: TRBJ1-4; abundance: -; v_gene: TRBV12-3/TRBV12-4; d_gene: TRBD1; CDR3nt: TGTGCCAGCAGTTTGGACAGGGGGCGCGAAAAACTGTTTTTT; CDR3aa: CASSLDRGREKLFF
j_gene: TRBJ2-3; abundance: -; v_gene: TRBV3-1; d_gene: TRBD2; CDR3nt: TGTGCCAGCAGCCAAGTAGCGGGGACAACAGATACGCAGTATTTT; CDR3aa: CASSQVAGTTDTQYF
j_gene: TRBJ1-2; abundance: once; v_gene: TRBV25-1; d_gene: -; CDR3nt: TGTGCCAGCAGTGAAACTTCTCGAGGCTACACCTTC; CDR3aa: CASSETSRGYTF
j_gene: TRBJ2-3; abundance: -; v_gene: TRBV7-6; d_gene: -; CDR3nt: TGTGCCAGCAGCCCGGGTCCCGCGAGGGATACGCAGTATTTT; CDR3aa: CASSPGPARDTQYF
j_gene: TRBJ2-1; abundance: -; v_gene: TRBV15; d_gene: -; CDR3nt: TGTGCCACCAGCAGATCTGGGGGGGCCCTCCGCAATGAGCAGTTCTTC; CDR3aa: CATSRSGGALRNEQFF
j_gene: TRBJ2-7; abundance: -; v_gene: TRBV3-1; d_gene: TRBD1; CDR3nt: TGTGCCAGCAGCCAAGGGGACAGGGGGAGTTACGAGCAGTACTTC; CDR3aa: CASSQGDRGSYEQYF
j_gene: TRBJ2-7; abundance: -; v_gene: TRBV2; d_gene: -; CDR3nt: TGTGCCAGCAGTGAACCACGTCCAGGTGGCTACGAGCAGTACTTC; CDR3aa: CASSEPRPGGYEQYF
j_gene: TRBJ2-5; abundance: -; v_gene: TRBV20-1; d_gene: TRBD1; CDR3nt: TGCAGTGCTTGGACAGGGGGCTTTTCGGAGACCCAGTACTTC; CDR3aa: CSAWTGGFSETQYF
j_gene: TRBJ2-7; abundance: -; v_gene: TRBV7-6; d_gene: -; CDR3nt: TGTGCCAGCAGCTTTATTAGCTCCTACGAGCAGTACTTC; CDR3aa: CASSFISSYEQYF
j_gene: TRBJ1-2; abundance: -; v_gene: TRBV6-1; d_gene: -; CDR3nt: TGTGCCAGCAGTAGACCAGGGACCGAAGCTTCCTATGGAGGCTACACCTTC; CDR3aa: CASSRPGTEASYGGYTF
j_gene: TRBJ2-1; abundance: -; v_gene: TRBV28; d_gene: TRBD2; CDR3nt: TGTGCCAGCAGTTTCTCAGGGAGGGAAGATGAGCCCCTCTTC; CDR3aa: CASSFSGREDEPLF
j_gene: TRBJ2-5; abundance: -; v_gene: TRBV10-3; d_gene: -; CDR3nt: TGTGCCATCAGTGAGGCACATCTTGCGGAGACCCAGTACTTC; CDR3aa: CAISEAHLAETQYF
j_gene: TRBJ2-3; abundance: -; v_gene: TRBV7-3; d_gene: TRBD2; CDR3nt: TGTGCCAGCAGACGATCTAGCGGGAGTTCAGCAGATACGCAGTATTTT; CDR3aa: CASRRSSGSSADTQYF
j_gene: TRBJ1-2; abundance: once; v_gene: TRBV15; d_gene: -; CDR3nt: TGTGCCACCAGCAGAGATTTCCTCTATGGCTACACCTTC; CDR3aa: CATSRDFLYGYTF
j_gene: TRBJ2-3; abundance: -; v_gene: TRBV27; d_gene: TRBD2; CDR3nt: TGTGCCAGCAGTCTCAGGTCTCTAGCGGGGGGGGACGATACGCAGTATTTT; CDR3aa: CASSLRSLAGGDDTQYF
j_gene: TRBJ2-1; abundance: -; v_gene: TRBV24-1; d_gene: -; CDR3nt: TGTGCCACCAGTGATCGGATCTACAATGAGCAGTTCTTC; CDR3aa: CATSDRIYNEQFF
j_gene: TRBJ2-3; abundance: -; v_gene: TRBV3-1; d_gene: TRBD2; CDR3nt: TGTGCCAGCAGCCTATATAGGACTAGAGCCGATACGCAGTATTTT; CDR3aa: CASSLYRTRADTQYF
j_gene: TRBJ2-7; abundance: -; v_gene: TRBV7-3; d_gene: -; CDR3nt: TGTGCCAGCAGCTTACGAGGAGCAGGGAGCGGATCCTACGAGCAGTACTTC; CDR3aa: CASSLRGAGSGSYEQYF